The 21 T cell receptor beta chains listed next were all sequenced from one sample in a study of cytotoxic CD8 clonotypes in ibrutinib-treated CLL. The method was immunoSEQ multiplex PCR; TCRdb's version includes in-frame clones alone and lacks a portion of them. The sample consists of approximately 160,000 clones, 88% of them appearing once. This specimen consisted of PBMCs, obtained at disease progression, from a patient treated with ibrutinib. Source of these receptors: a human donor with chronic lymphocytic leukemia.

This rearrangement joins TRBV28 to TRBJ1-5, with D possibly TRBD1 on 5 matching bases. This CDR3 comprises 14 residues. Germline V gene sequence: CDR1 MDHEN, CDR2 SYDVKM. The V end lost 7 bases, the J end lost 7 bases, and 17 bases lay between the germline ends. The CDR3 bases are TGTGCCAGCATTCCCCTCCCGGGGGACCAGCCCCAGCATTTT. It encodes CASIPLPGDQPQHF.

V usage is TRBV14 and J usage is TRBJ2-2; TRBD1 agrees at 9 bases. The CDR3 contains 15 residues. After removal of 4 bases from V and 1 base from J, the junction contained 1 base not matched to a gene. CDR1 is SGHDN and CDR2 is FVKESK in the germline V gene. CDR3 sequence: CASSPGQGNTGELFF. The CDR3 region has the DNA TGTGCCAGCAGCCCGGGACAGGGGAACACCGGGGAGCTGTTTTTT.

This clone was counted only a few times. One junction end disagrees with the germline gene, perhaps due to a read error. The genes are TRBV10-3 and TRBJ2-7, with 13 bases aligning to TRBD2. This CDR3 spans 12 amino acids. Per the germline V gene, CDR1 is ENHRY and CDR2 is SYGVKD. CDR3: CAIGLAGELSLF. DNA of the CDR3: TGTGCCATCGGACTAGCGGGAGAACTCTCTCTGTTC.

The V and J genes are TRBV5-5 and TRBJ2-7; tentatively, D is TRBD1 (6 bases). V was cut by 5 bases and J by 2 bases, with 17 bases left in between. CDR1 is SGHKS and CDR2 is YYEKEE in the germline V gene (reference sequence). This CDR3 has 15 amino acids. The CDR3 is CASSLHRDATYEQYF. The CDR3 bases are TGTGCCAGCAGTCTGCACAGGGATGCAACCTACGAGCAGTACTTC.

V usage is TRBV19 and J usage is TRBJ1-1; 12 bases are shared with TRBD1. CDR3 length: 17 amino acids. Germline CDR1 is LNHDA and CDR2 is SQIVND (reference sequence). The V gene end was trimmed by 4 bases and the J gene end by 5 bases; junction bases not matched to a gene: 11. CDR3 DNA sequence: TGTGCCAGTAGTAGAAGGAAGGGGACAGGGGGCCAGACTGAAGCTTTCTTT. Its translation is CASSRRKGTGGQTEAFF.

The V call is TRBV7-9, the J call TRBJ1-2, with D perhaps matching TRBD1 (6 bases). CDR3 length: 15 amino acids. Germline V gene lookup returns CDR1 SEHNR and CDR2 FQNEAQ (reference sequence). V was clipped by 5 bases and J by 0 bases, with 13 bases between them. CDR3 in amino acids: CASSLDRRPNYGYTF. The CDR3 region has the DNA TGTGCCAGCAGCCTCGACAGGAGACCTAACTATGGCTACACCTTC.

This chain joins TRBV11-2 and TRBJ2-3, with D possibly being TRBD1 or TRBD2 (6 bases each). The germline V and J ends were trimmed by 4 bases and 4 bases, with 21 bases remaining between them. The germline V gene encodes CDR1 SGHAT and CDR2 FQNNGV. The CDR3 has 17 residues. CDR3 region: CASSSLPGGTTADTQYF. In DNA form, the CDR3 reads TGTGCCAGCAGCTCGCTCCCCGGGGGCACAACTGCAGATACGCAGTATTTT.

This chain joins TRBV6-5 and TRBJ1-5; 8 bases line up with TRBD1. V shed 6 bases and J 2 bases; nucleotides not matched to a gene: 6. The germline V gene has CDR1 MNHEY and CDR2 SVGAGI. This CDR3 comprises 15 residues. The CDR3 is CASSTGGGGNQPQHF. The CDR3 nucleotides are TGTGCCAGCAGCACAGGGGGAGGTGGCAATCAGCCCCAGCATTTT.

The chain links TRBV6-5 to TRBJ1-1; TRBD1 is a possible D gene (5 bases). Trimming removed 5 bases from V and 1 base from J, with 11 bases in between. CDR1 MNHEY and CDR2 SVGAGI come from the germline V gene. The CDR3 consists of 14 residues. The CDR3 region is CASSKGRGNTEAFF. The CDR3 nucleotides are TGTGCCAGCAGTAAGGGGCGGGGGAACACTGAAGCTTTCTTT.

This clone occurred once. The chain couples TRBV20-1 to TRBJ1-1; unclear D gene. This CDR3 has 11 residues. The V gene's germline CDR1 is DFQATT and CDR2 SNEGSKA (reference sequence). Deletions cut 7 bases from V and 7 bases from J, with 13 bases between. The CDR3 spells CSGGPVGEAFF. The CDR3 DNA is TGCAGTGGGGGTCCTGTCGGTGAAGCTTTCTTT.

The chain recombines TRBV19 with TRBJ2-1; 10 nucleotides align to TRBD1. Unmatched junction bases numbered 10, after V lost 6 bases and J lost 8 bases. Germline V gene lookup returns CDR1 LNHDA and CDR2 SQIVND (reference sequence). The CDR3 spans 15 residues. As DNA, the CDR3 is TGTGCCAGTAGGCCGAGGACAGGGGGGGAGTATGAGCAGTTCTTC. Its translation: CASRPRTGGEYEQFF.

The chain recombines TRBV18 with TRBJ1-5; perhaps TRBD1 as D (5 bases). CDR1 is KGHSH, CDR2 LQKENI, per germline. The CDR3 extends over 17 amino acids. V was clipped by 4 bases and J by 3 bases, with 19 bases between them. The CDR3 loop reads CASSQGGGVGSNQPQHF. CDR3 DNA sequence: TGTGCCAGCTCACAGGGAGGAGGGGTCGGTTCCAATCAGCCCCAGCATTTT.

The chain couples TRBV15 to TRBJ1-5; unclear D gene. The germline V and J ends were trimmed by 5 bases and 3 bases, with 14 bases remaining between them. The CDR3 consists of 15 residues. Germline V gene sequence: CDR1 LNHNV, CDR2 YYDKDF (reference sequence). DNA of the CDR3: TGTGCCACCAGCCCACGTGGGTTGTACAATCAGCCCCAGCATTTT. Translated: CATSPRGLYNQPQHF.

The chain has TRBV7-2 and TRBJ2-5; D is unresolved. The germline V gene has CDR1 SGHTA and CDR2 FQGNSA. Trimming took 3 bases from V and 5 from J, leaving 10 bases between them. This CDR3 is built from 13 residues. In DNA form, the CDR3 reads TGTGCCAGCAGCTTGGGTTTGCGGGAGACCCAGTACTTC. Amino acids: CASSLGLRETQYF.

This sequence joins TRBV7-9 and TRBJ2-5; 7 bases fit TRBD2. Germline V gene data show CDR1 as SEHNR and CDR2 as FQNEAQ (reference sequence). Trimming at V came to 0 bases and at J to 4 bases, leaving 11 bases not matched to a gene. The length of the CDR3 is 17 residues. CDR3 in DNA: TGTGCCAGCAGCTTAGCTGGACGCGCGGGAGTGGGAGAGACCCAGTACTTC. Translation gives CASSLAGRAGVGETQYF.

This sequence joins TRBV5-6 and TRBJ2-7, with a weak D call TRBD2 (6 bases). Deletions cut 0 bases from V and 3 bases from J, with 13 bases between. The CDR3 sequence is 15 residues long. Germline CDR1 reads SGHDT; CDR2 reads YYEEEE. CDR3 loop: CASSLEGLASYEQYF. The CDR3 coding sequence is TGTGCCAGCAGCTTGGAAGGCCTAGCGAGCTACGAGCAGTACTTC.

The CDR3 DNA follows: TGCGCCAGCAACCCCCGGGCGGGGGATGGCTACACCTTC. It codes for CASNPRAGDGYTF. This sequence joins TRBV5-1 and TRBJ1-2, with a tentative D call TRBD1 (5 bases). Per the germline V gene, CDR1 is SGHRS and CDR2 is YFSETQ. The CDR3 is 13 amino acids. Trimming left V 6 bases short and J 6 bases short, with 15 bases between.

This chain links TRBV11-2 with TRBJ2-2; D gene ambiguous. CDR1 is SGHAT, CDR2 FQNNGV, per germline. V was cut by 1 base and J by 6 bases, with 12 bases left in between. The CDR3 is made up of 15 amino acids. The CDR3 region is CASSLGSYTAGELFF. The CDR3 coding sequence is TGTGCCAGCAGCTTAGGAAGTTACACGGCCGGGGAGCTGTTTTTT.

This chain connects TRBV20-1 to TRBJ2-4; D gene unclear. V lost 6 bases and J 13 bases, leaving 7 bases between the germline ends. Germline CDR1 and CDR2: DFQATT and SNEGSKA (reference sequence). The CDR3 is 8 amino acids. In nucleotides, the CDR3 is TGCAGTGCAGCGACGCAGTACTTC. Amino acid sequence: CSAATQYF.

The chain carries TRBV4-2 and TRBJ2-7; 10 bases match TRBD1. Germline trimming cut 0 bases from V and 2 bases from J; bases unmatched to any gene: 4. CDR3 length: 16 residues. In germline, CDR1 is LGHNA, CDR2 YNFKEQ. CDR3 sequence: CASSQEWGQGPYEQYF. The CDR3 nucleotides read TGTGCCAGCAGCCAAGAGTGGGGACAGGGGCCCTACGAGCAGTACTTC.

A remark on this clone: Germline is not matched at one junction end, which may reflect a read error. The chain has TRBV5-1 and TRBJ1-1; D is uncertain. The CDR3 contains 8 residues. The V gene's germline CDR1 is SGHRS and CDR2 YFSETQ. The CDR3 DNA sequence: TGCGCCAGCAGTAAAGACCGCTTT. Translation: CASSKDRF. The full variable domain, with the rest looked up from reference TRBV5-1 and TRBJ1-1, is KAGVTQTPRYLIKTRGQQVTLSCSPISGHRSVSWYQQTPGQGLQFLFEYFSETQRNKGNFPGRFSGRQFSNSRSEMNVSTLELGDSALYLCASSKDRFGQGTRLTVV.